This entry features one TCR beta chain sequence. The specificity of this receptor is unknown. Relative to the germline gene, one junction end is altered; a read error may explain this. Without any cell sorting, total RNA and DNA were co-extracted from about 20-30 mg of bulk tissue using the AllPrep DNA/RNA mini kit. Between late 2015 and March 2016, five patients in China with histopathologically diagnosed primary liver carcinoma had surgical resection. At the time of sampling, the patients were treatment-naive and had chronic HBV infection. Five spatially separated regions were sampled per tumor: superior, inferior, left-lateral and right-lateral poles, plus the tumor centre. More than 90% viable tumor cells were found by histology in every tumor sample. Fresh tumor and adjacent tissue pieces were bisected; one half was stored in RNAlater at -80°C, the other sent for histology. These data come from a study of tumor-infiltrating lymphocytes in primary liver carcinoma (dated by TCRdb to about 2017). About the investigation overall: Of the five patients (three men and two women, aged 30 to 69 years), four had hepatocellular carcinoma and one had combined HCC and intrahepatic cholangiocarcinoma. Tumors of the five patients were stage T1-T3 N0M0 with maximum diameters of roughly 4.2 to 10 cm. To link TCRbeta repertoire diversity to the local molecular phenotype, the 25 or so tumor region samples were profiled with Agilent mRNA microarrays. TCRbeta repertoire sequencing, expression microarrays and whole-exome sequencing were combined in the study across five regions of each liver tumor, with adjacent normal tissue and blood also included. A total of roughly 35 specimens from 5 patients, comprising 25 or so tumor regions, 5 adjacent noncancerous liver tissues and 5 peripheral blood samples, were covered by TCRbeta repertoire sequencing. Repertoires from technical replicates were highly reproducible, with mean shared-clone rates about 0.86 and correlation coefficients above 0.98. Each sample produced roughly 3.5 to 7.13 million productive TCRbeta reads, and read depth showed no significant difference between tissue types.

As encoded in the germline V gene, CDR1 is ENHRY while CDR2 is SYGVKD. The CDR3 goes from the cysteine to the phenylalanine over 14 residues. The only DNA kept is the CDR3, 42 bases in frame from the first base. The investigation overall reported the following: The study included only four to six patients, and the authors note findings should be validated in a larger study. Pairs of tumor regions showed greater repertoire overlap (mean about 36%) than tumor-adjacent pairs (roughly 17%) or tumor-blood pairs (roughly 15%), which is consistent with antigen-driven expansion. Because sequencing covered only the TCR beta chain and unpaired alpha chains were not captured, true repertoire diversity is likely underestimated. Only about 8-24% of top clones were present in all five regions of a tumor, suggesting spatial heterogeneity of tumor-infiltrating T cells. Since the samples were bulk and unsorted, there was no way to compare CD4+ and CD8+ T cell repertoires. The top 250 clones made up a significantly larger repertoire fraction in tumors than in blood (p = 0.039).

Using a constant-region primer and ProtoScript II reverse transcriptase, TCRbeta-specific cDNA was reverse-transcribed from around 500 ng total RNA. Three nested multiplex PCR rounds, following a slightly modified ARM-PCR procedure, were used to build the TCRbeta libraries. The first two PCR rounds used multiplex TRBV1-TRBV30 forward primers with a Cbeta reverse primer, each for approximately 10 cycles. Sample barcodes and Illumina adapters were added in a final 25-cycle PCR using Deep VentR polymerase. Before sequencing, amplicons of 200-500 bp were gel-purified using a QIAquick gel extraction kit. An Illumina HiSeq 2500 was used to sequence the TCRbeta amplicons with 250-bp paired-end reads. Regarding the original processing steps: Reads were quality-trimmed with Trimmomatic v0.33, and paired reads were merged with FLASH v1.2.11 to recover full CDR3 sequences. V, D and J germline segments were assigned to the rearranged TCRbeta sequences by MiGEC v1.2.1b. Clonotype statistics and Shannon-Wiener diversity indices were computed with VDJtools v1.0.0. Except for diversity analysis, only each sample's 250 most abundant clonotypes were used in subsequent analyses to reduce sampling bias. Using fastp at Q25 and MiXCR, TCRdb reprocessed the public reads and kept productive beta chains. Each entry merges the rows of one CDR3 protein and shows their most common DNA and genes. TCRdb's processing, not the authors', yielded these V and J calls. This sample comprises tens of thousands of distinct CDR3 sequences, about three quarters of them detected only once. Together, the top ten hold around 44% of the sample.

The material sequenced was liver tumor tissue from sampling region 4. The cell subset or site label, as the study defines it: tumor region T4, right-lateral pole. The chain was built from TRBV10-3 and TRBJ1-5; the D gene is not confidently resolved. This clonotype was obtained from a man in his forties or fifties with primary liver carcinoma and hepatitis B virus infection. The CDR3 reads CAISEHEDDQPHHF. The DNA sequence is given as TGTGCCATCAGTGAGCATGAGGACGATCAGCCCCATCATTTT.